This T cell receptor beta chain was obtained from a study of patients and donors after allogeneic stem cell transplantation. TCRdb reprocessed the RT-PCR reads via MiXCR and lists one record per CDR3 protein. The table has over 150,000 distinct CDR3 sequences, 30% seen once. This CDR3 region has 16 residues. V was pared by 3 bases and J by 1 base, with 16 bases between. Germline-derived CDR1 and CDR2 are SGHKS and YYEKEE (reference sequence). This chain uses TRBV5-5 with TRBJ2-5, with D possibly being TRBD1 or TRBD2 (5 bases each). What was sequenced was blood, either unsorted or a sorted T cell fraction (not recorded which). The receptor's source is a human donor who was either an allogeneic HSCT recipient or a stem cell or donor lymphocyte infusion donor (not recorded which). It is not recorded whose cells these are; they may come from a transplant donor. The CDR3 region is CASSSNPGPFQETQYF. CDR3 in DNA: TGTGCCAGCAGCTCTAACCCGGGGCCCTTCCAAGAGACCCAGTACTTC.